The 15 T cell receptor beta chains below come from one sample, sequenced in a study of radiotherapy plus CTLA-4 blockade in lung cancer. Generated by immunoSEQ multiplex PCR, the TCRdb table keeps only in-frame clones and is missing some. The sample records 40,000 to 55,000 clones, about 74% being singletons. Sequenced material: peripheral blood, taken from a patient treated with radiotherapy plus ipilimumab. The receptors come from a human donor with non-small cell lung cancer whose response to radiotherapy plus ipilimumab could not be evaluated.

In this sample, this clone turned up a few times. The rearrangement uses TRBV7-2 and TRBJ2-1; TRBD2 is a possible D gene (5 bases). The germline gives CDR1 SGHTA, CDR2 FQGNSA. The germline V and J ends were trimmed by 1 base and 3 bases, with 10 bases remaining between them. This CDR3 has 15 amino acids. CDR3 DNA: TGTGCCAGCAGCTTAGGAGGGTCTCTCTACAATGAGCAGTTCTTC. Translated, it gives CASSLGGSLYNEQFF.

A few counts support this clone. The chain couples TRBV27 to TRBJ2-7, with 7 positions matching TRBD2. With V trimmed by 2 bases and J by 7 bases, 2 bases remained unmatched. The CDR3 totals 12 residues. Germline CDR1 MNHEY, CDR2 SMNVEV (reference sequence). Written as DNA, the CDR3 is TGTGCCAGCAGTTTACGGGGAGGGGAGCAGTACTTC. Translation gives CASSLRGGEQYF.

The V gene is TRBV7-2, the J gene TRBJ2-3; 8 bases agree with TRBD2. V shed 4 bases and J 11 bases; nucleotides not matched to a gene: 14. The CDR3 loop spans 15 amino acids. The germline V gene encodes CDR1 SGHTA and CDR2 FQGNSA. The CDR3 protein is CASSSGGTRGAGQYF. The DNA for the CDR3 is TGTGCCAGCAGCTCTGGTGGGACTAGAGGGGCTGGGCAGTATTTT.

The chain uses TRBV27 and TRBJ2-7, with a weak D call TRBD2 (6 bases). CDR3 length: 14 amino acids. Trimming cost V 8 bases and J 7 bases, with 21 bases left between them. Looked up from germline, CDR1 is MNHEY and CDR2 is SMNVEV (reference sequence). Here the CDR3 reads CASGSQGWRAEQYF. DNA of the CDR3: TGTGCCAGCGGGTCCCAGGGTTGGAGGGCGGAGCAGTACTTC.

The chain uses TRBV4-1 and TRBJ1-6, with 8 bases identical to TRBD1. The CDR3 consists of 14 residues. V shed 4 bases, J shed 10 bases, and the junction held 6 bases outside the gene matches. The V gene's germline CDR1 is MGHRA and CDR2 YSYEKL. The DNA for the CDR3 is TGCGCCAGCAGCCTGGACAGGGTTGTGTCACCCCTCCACTTT. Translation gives CASSLDRVVSPLHF.

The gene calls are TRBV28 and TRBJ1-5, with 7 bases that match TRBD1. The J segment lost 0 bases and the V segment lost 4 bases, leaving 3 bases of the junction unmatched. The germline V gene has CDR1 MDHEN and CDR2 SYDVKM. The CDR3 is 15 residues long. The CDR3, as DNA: TGTGCCAGCAGTTCGACAGGGAGTAGCAATCAGCCCCAGCATTTT. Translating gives CASSSTGSSNQPQHF.

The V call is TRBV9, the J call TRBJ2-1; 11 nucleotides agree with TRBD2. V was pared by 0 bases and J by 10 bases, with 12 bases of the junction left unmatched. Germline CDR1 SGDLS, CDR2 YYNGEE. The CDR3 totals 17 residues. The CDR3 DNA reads TGTGCCAGCAGCGTAGCCCCCCAGAAACTAGCGGGGGAGGAGCAGTTCTTC. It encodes CASSVAPQKLAGEEQFF. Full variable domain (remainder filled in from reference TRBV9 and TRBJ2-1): DSGVTQTPKHLITATGQRVTLRCSPRSGDLSVYWYQQSLDQGLQFLIQYYNGEERAKGNILERFSAQQFPDLHSELNLSSLELGDSALYFCASSVAPQKLAGEEQFFGPGTRLTVL.

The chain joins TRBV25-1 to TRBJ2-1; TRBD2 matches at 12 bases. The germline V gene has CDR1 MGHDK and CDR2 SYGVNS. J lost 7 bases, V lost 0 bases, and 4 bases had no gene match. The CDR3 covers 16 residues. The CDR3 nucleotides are TGTGCCAGCAGTGAATATGTGACTAGCGGGAGTAATGAGCAGTTCTTC. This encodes CASSEYVTSGSNEQFF.

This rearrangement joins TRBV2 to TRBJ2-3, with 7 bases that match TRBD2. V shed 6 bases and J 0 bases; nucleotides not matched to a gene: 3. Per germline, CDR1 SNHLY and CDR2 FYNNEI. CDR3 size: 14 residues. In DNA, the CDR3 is TGTGCCAGCAGCAACGGGAGGAGCACAGATACGCAGTATTTT. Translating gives CASSNGRSTDTQYF. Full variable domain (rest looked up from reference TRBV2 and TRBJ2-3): EPEVTQTPSHQVTQMGQEVILRCVPISNHLYFYWYRQILGQKVEFLVSFYNNEISEKSEIFDDQFSVERPDGSNFTLKIRSTKLEDSAMYFCASSNGRSTDTQYFGPGTRLTVL.

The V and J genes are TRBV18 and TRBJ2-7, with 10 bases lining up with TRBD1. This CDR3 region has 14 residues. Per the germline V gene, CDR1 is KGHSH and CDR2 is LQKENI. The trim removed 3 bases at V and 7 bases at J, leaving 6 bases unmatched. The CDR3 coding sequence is TGTGCCAGCTCACCTCTGGGACAGGGGAGAGAGCAGTACTTC. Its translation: CASSPLGQGREQYF.

CDR3 nucleotide sequence: TGTGCCAGCAGTTTAGTGGGACAGGGGGTGAATGAGCAGTTCTTC. The encoded protein is CASSLVGQGVNEQFF. This chain joins TRBV27 and TRBJ2-1, with 11 bases fitting TRBD1. CDR3 length: 15 residues. CDR1 MNHEY and CDR2 SMNVEV come from the germline V gene (reference sequence). Germline trimming cut 2 bases from V and 7 bases from J; bases unmatched to any gene: 4.

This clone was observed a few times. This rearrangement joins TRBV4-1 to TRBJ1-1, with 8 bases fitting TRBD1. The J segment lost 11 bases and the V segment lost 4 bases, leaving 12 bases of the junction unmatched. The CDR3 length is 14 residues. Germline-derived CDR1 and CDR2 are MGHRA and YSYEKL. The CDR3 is CASSPPDRVSKAFF. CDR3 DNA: TGCGCCAGCAGCCCCCCGGACAGGGTATCGAAGGCTTTCTTT.

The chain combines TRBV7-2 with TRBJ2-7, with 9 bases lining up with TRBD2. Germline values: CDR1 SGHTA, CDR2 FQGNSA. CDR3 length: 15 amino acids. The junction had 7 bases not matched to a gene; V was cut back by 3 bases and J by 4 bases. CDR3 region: CASSFSGSQVYEQYF. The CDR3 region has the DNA TGTGCCAGCAGCTTTAGCGGGAGCCAAGTGTACGAGCAGTACTTC.

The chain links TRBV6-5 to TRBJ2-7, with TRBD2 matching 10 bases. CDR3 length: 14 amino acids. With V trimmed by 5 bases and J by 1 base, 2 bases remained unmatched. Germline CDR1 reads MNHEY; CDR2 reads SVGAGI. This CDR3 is CASSRSGGSYEQYF. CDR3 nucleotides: TGTGCCAGCAGTCGTAGCGGGGGGTCCTACGAGCAGTACTTC.

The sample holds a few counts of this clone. In nucleotides, the CDR3 is TGTGCCAGCAGCTTTACGGGTACTGAAGCTTTCTTT. Protein sequence: CASSFTGTEAFF. The chain joins TRBV7-9 to TRBJ1-1, with D uncertain. This CDR3 is built from 12 residues. Looked up from germline, CDR1 is SEHNR and CDR2 is FQNEAQ (reference sequence). V lost 3 bases and J lost 5, with 7 bases in between.